This TCR beta chain was found in a study of radiotherapy plus CTLA-4 blockade in lung cancer. Study information: Around 18% of enrolled patients responded objectively, and around 30% had disease control. Points from the study as a whole: In blood, early T cell clone dynamics reportedly predicted response best, together with interferon-beta. TCR clones of tumor origin grew in blood after radiotherapy plus ipilimumab.

Sequenced by immunoSEQ multiplex PCR; TCRdb stores in-frame clones only, minus some. The sample includes 80,000 to 100,000 clones, around four fifths seen only once; the top ten take about 3.5%. The V segment lost 5 bases and the J segment 1 base; nucleotides outside the gene matches: 10. The CDR3 extends over 15 amino acids. The V gene's germline CDR1 is SQVTM and CDR2 ANQGSEA. In the case of this clone: The antigen remains unidentified.

The chain links TRBV29-1 to TRBJ1-1, with 7 positions matching TRBD1. The receptor comes from a human donor with non-small cell lung cancer who had a partial response to radiotherapy plus ipilimumab. The sequencing here drew on peripheral blood, taken from a patient treated with radiotherapy plus ipilimumab. CDR3 protein: CSVNPTGTANTEAFF. The CDR3 DNA follows: TGCAGCGTTAACCCCACCGGGACAGCGAACACTGAAGCTTTCTTT.